This paragraph covers one TCR beta chain sequence. This specimen belongs to a study of blood T cell repertoires in COVID-19. About the study: Specimens from acute and convalescent COVID-19 originated in the United States, Italy and Spain. Sources were T cells, B-cell-depleted T cells, or PBMCs; the material itself was cDNA or gDNA.

Categorization into cohorts depended on clinical history that participants reported. V was clipped by 0 bases and J by 3 bases; unmatched bases: 2. The CDR3 has 15 residues. Germline values: CDR1 SGHKS, CDR2 YYEKEE (reference sequence). Original data processing: How many nucleated cells were present was estimated from reference gene primer amplification. TCRdb keeps only in-frame clones here, not all; method: immunoSEQ multiplex PCR. V and J calls and clone size are those listed in that table; D and trimming were worked out from the DNA. The data contain roughly 270,000 clones, about 85% of them seen just once; the ten biggest clones take up under 3%.

J is TRBJ1-3 and V is TRBV5-5, with 8 bases fitting TRBD1. The receptor comes from a woman in her fifties or sixties who had recovered from COVID-19. The sample comprised PBMCs or T cells enriched from blood (not recorded which). The CDR3 loop reads CASSLAGTGGNTIYF. For the CDR3, the DNA is TGTGCCAGCAGCTTGGCCGGGACAGGTGGAAACACCATATATTTT.